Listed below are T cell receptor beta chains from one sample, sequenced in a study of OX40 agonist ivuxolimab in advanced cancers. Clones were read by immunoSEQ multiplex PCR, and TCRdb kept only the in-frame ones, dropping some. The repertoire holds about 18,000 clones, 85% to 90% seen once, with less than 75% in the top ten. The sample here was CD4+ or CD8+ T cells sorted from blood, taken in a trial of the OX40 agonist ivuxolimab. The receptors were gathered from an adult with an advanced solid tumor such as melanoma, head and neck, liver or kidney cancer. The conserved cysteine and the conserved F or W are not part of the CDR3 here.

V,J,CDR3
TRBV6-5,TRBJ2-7,ASSVFAGSSYEQY
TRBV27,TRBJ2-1,ASSLGPIGDEQF
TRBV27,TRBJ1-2,ASSLFSGDRTYT
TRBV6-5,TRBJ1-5,ASSRGQGADQPQH
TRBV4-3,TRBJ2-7,ASSQGLQGSEQY
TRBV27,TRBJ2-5,ASSLGHEEQY
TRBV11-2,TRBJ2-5,ASSLGGSLETQY
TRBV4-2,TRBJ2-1,ASGLRSLSSYNEQF
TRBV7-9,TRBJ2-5,ASSIGIAGVVETQY
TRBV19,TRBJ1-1,ASSLGGPRNTEAF
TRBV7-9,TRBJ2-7,ASSLSSGGSSYEQY
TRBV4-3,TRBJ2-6,ASSQDQGSGANVLT
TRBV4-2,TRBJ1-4,ASSPQPGGTNEKLF
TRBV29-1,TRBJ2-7,SVGDRGPQGEQY
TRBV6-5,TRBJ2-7,ASRGLQGEQY
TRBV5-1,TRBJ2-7,ASSLEDSYEQY
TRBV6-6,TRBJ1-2,ASSYSGGTDPFGYT
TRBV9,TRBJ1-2,ASSSQTGYT
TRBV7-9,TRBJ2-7,ASSLIAGGLDEQY
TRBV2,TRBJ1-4,ASLVGAANEKLF
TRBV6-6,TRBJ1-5,ASSQGAIQPQH
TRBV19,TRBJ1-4,ASSWGEKLF
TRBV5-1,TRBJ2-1,ASSFGLAGGNEQF
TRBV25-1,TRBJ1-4,ASRITGTANEKLF
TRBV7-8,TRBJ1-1,ASSIPTGLNTEAF
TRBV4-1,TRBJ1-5,ASSQASTNQPQH
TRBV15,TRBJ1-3,ATSRARPGATGNTIY
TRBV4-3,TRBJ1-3,ASSQENGFGNTIY
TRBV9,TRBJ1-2,ASSVGAGPVAGYT
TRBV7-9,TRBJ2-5,ASSLGNWAQY
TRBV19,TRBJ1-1,ASSINPDRIIPEAF
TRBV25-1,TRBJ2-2,ASSESGGELF
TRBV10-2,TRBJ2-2,ASLGGGRTGELF
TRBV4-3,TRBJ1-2,ASSQDPMGVGGYGYT
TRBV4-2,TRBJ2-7,ASSQRTSGTYEQY
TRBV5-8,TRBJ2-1,ASSLQGSNEQF
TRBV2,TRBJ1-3,ASPRTAPGNTIY
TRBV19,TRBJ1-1,ASSIGPGGHTEAF
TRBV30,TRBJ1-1,AWSVGEDTEAF
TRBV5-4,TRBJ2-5,ASSYGTTLQETQY
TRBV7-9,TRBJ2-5,ASSSTLLARGETQY
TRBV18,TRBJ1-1,ASSPGTGFAEAF
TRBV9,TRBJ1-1,ASSETGTAEAF
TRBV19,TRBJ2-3,ASEGDRTDTQY
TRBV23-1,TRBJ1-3,ASSQAEDREFRNTIY
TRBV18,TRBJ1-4,ASSPPFRPGKLF
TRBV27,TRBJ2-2,ASTSVGLAGNTGELF
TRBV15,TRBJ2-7,ATSAYREREQY